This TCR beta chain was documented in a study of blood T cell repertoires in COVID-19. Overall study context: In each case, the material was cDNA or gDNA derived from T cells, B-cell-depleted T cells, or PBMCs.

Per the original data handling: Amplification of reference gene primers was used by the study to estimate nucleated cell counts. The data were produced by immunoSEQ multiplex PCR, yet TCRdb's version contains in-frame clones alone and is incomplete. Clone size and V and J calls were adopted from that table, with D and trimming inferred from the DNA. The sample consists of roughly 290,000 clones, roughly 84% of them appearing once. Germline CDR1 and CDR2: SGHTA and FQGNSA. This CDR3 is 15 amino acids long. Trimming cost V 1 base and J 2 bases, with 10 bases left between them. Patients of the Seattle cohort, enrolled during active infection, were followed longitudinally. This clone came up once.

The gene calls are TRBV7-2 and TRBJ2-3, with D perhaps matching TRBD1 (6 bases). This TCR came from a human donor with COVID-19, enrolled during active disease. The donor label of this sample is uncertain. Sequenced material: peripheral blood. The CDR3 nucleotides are TGTGCCAGCAGCTTAGACCCGGGACACACAGATACGCAGTATTTT. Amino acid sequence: CASSLDPGHTDTQYF.